Listed below are T cell receptor beta chains from one sample, sequenced in a study of T cells in Graves' hyperthyroidism and ophthalmopathy. Via MiXCR, TCRdb re-called the multiplex PCR reads, giving one row per CDR3 protein. The sample has hundreds of thousands of distinct CDR3 sequences; over 15% are singletons. The source material was blood. These receptors were taken from a woman between 50 and 59 years old with Graves' hyperthyroidism that later progressed to Graves' ophthalmopathy. Both conserved end residues are part of each CDR3. D genes are given only for firm matches. Expanded clones are given a class, and other clones once, few, many or no size at all.

d_call j_call v_call clone_size cdr3_aa cdr3_nt
NA TRBJ2-5 TRBV7-2 once CASSLVVKEETQYF TGTGCCAGCAGCTTAGTTGTCAAGGAAGAGACCCAGTACTTC
NA TRBJ1-5 TRBV4-1 NA CASSQESSNQPQHF TGCGCCAGCAGCCAAGAGAGTAGCAATCAGCCCCAGCATTTT
NA TRBJ1-2 TRBV6-1 many CASSRLLAKGGGYTF TGTGCCAGCAGTCGCCTACTTGCCAAGGGAGGAGGCTACACCTTC
NA TRBJ2-1 TRBV3-1 NA CASSLFIRSYNEQFF TGTGCCAGCAGTCTGTTTATTAGAAGCTACAATGAGCAGTTCTTC
NA TRBJ2-2 TRBV5-1 many CASSLAVRAGELFF TGCGCCAGCAGCTTGGCCGTCCGGGCCGGGGAGCTGTTTTTT
NA TRBJ1-1 TRBV19 few CASSRAIGDTEAFF TGTGCCAGTAGTAGGGCCATCGGGGACACTGAAGCTTTCTTT
TRBD2 TRBJ2-5 TRBV7-3 NA CAKQQRGQETQYF TGTGCAAAGCAGCAGCGGGGACAAGAGACCCAGTACTTC
NA TRBJ2-3 TRBV7-8 NA CASSLRDPRGTDTQYF TGTGCCAGCAGCCTGCGGGATCCGAGGGGCACAGATACGCAGTATTTT
TRBD1 TRBJ1-6 TRBV18 many CASSRGQGYNSPLHF TGTGCCAGCTCACGCGGACAGGGGTATAATTCACCCCTCCACTTT
NA TRBJ1-1 TRBV18 many CASSAKPTEAFF TGTGCCAGTTCAGCCAAACCTACTGAAGCTTTCTTT
NA TRBJ1-6 TRBV7-9 many CASSPDSPGSPLHF TGTGCCAGCAGCCCGGACAGCCCCGGCTCACCCCTCCACTTT
TRBD1 TRBJ2-5 TRBV9 few CASSSTGTDQETQYF TGTGCCAGCAGCTCGACCGGGACAGACCAAGAGACCCAGTACTTC
NA TRBJ1-3 TRBV20-1 NA CSARSGERSGNTIYF TGCAGTGCCAGATCCGGGGAACGATCTGGAAACACCATATATTTT
TRBD2 TRBJ2-7 TRBV6-2/TRBV6-3 few CASRARLAVNYEQYF TGTGCCAGCAGGGCCCGACTAGCGGTGAATTACGAGCAGTACTTC
TRBD1 TRBJ1-1 TRBV29-1 few CSVFGQAVTEAFF TGCAGCGTTTTTGGACAGGCGGTCACTGAAGCTTTCTTT
NA TRBJ1-4 TRBV20-1 many CSAPFPLDTTNEKLFF TGCAGTGCTCCGTTCCCCCTAGATACAACTAATGAAAAACTGTTTTTT
TRBD1 TRBJ2-5 TRBV12-3/TRBV12-4 many CASTNTGTEETQYF TGTGCCAGCACTAATACCGGGACAGAAGAGACCCAGTACTTC
NA TRBJ2-5 TRBV5-1 many CASSDLNQETQYF TGCGCCAGCAGCGACCTTAACCAAGAGACCCAGTACTTC
NA TRBJ2-2 TRBV5-5 NA CASSVTTGEGAGELFF TGTGCCAGCAGCGTTACGACAGGGGAGGGTGCCGGGGAGCTGTTTTTT
TRBD1 TRBJ2-3 TRBV10-3 once CAISQGAPDTQYF TGTGCCATCAGTCAGGGGGCGCCGGATACGCAGTATTTT
NA TRBJ1-1 TRBV7-9 few CASSFFKRDTEAFF TGTGCCAGCAGCTTCTTCAAGAGGGACACTGAAGCTTTCTTT
NA TRBJ1-1 TRBV7-9 many CASSSPRSGGVEAFF TGTGCCAGCAGCTCACCGCGTTCGGGGGGAGTTGAAGCTTTCTTT
NA TRBJ1-1 TRBV12-3/TRBV12-4 many CASSFGGLGTEAFF TGTGCCAGCAGTTTTGGGGGGCTCGGGACTGAAGCTTTCTTT
NA TRBJ2-4 TRBV11-2 NA CASSFQDFIAKNIQYF TGTGCCAGCAGCTTCCAAGACTTCATAGCCAAAAACATTCAGTACTTC
NA TRBJ2-7 TRBV4-1 few CASSRPGTQSYEQYF TGCGCCAGCAGCCGACCCGGGACACAATCCTACGAGCAGTACTTC
NA TRBJ2-1 TRBV10-2 NA CASSESRNYNEQFF TGCGCCAGCAGTGAGTCCAGGAACTACAATGAGCAGTTCTTC
NA TRBJ1-4 TRBV12-3/TRBV12-4 many CASCPGGNEKLFF TGTGCCAGCTGCCCCGGGGGTAATGAAAAACTGTTTTTT
NA TRBJ1-2 TRBV20-1 NA CSAGGMAGYTF TGCAGTGCAGGCGGGATGGCTGGCTACACCTTC
NA TRBJ1-1 TRBV5-4 NA CASSLVAKQDTEAFF TGTGCCAGCAGCTTGGTGGCCAAGCAAGACACTGAAGCTTTCTTT
NA TRBJ1-1 TRBV29-1 few CSAGHRTEAFF TGCAGCGCTGGGCACAGGACTGAAGCTTTCTTT
NA TRBJ2-5 TRBV9 few CASSVSLGSVGEETQYF TGTGCCAGCAGCGTAAGTTTAGGGTCCGTAGGGGAAGAGACCCAGTACTTC